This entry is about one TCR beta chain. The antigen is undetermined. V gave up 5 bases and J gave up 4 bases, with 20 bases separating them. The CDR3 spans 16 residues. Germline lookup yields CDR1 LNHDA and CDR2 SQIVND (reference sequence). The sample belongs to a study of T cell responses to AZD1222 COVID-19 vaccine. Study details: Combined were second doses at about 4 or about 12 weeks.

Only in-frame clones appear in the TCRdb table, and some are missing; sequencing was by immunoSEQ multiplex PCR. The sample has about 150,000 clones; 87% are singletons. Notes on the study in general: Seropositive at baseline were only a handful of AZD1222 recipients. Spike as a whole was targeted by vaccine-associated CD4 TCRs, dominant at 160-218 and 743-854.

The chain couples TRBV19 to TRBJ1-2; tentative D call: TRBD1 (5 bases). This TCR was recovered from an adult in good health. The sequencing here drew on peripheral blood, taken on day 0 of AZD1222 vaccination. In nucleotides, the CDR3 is TGTGCCAGTAGTCCTCTCCCGGAGGGGAGGGGCTATGGCTACACCTTC. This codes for CASSPLPEGRGYGYTF.